Sequencing of this T cell receptor beta chain was carried out in a study of identical twins. This clonotype was detected only a few times. There were only healthy Caucasians among the donors. CDR1 MGHRA and CDR2 YSYEKL come from the germline V gene. The CDR3 has 18 residues. After removal of 4 bases from V and 6 bases from J, the junction contained 12 bases not matched to a gene. Unique molecular identifiers were present on the cDNA, and a universal primer site came from template switching. TCRdb redid the calling of the 5' RACE reads with MiXCR, one entry per CDR3 protein. Among 200,000 to 250,000 distinct CDR3 sequences, about 7% were seen once, and the ten largest hold roughly 3.6%. The sample was also linked to a second study, of yellow fever vaccine responses in identical twins.

This chain joins TRBV4-1 and TRBJ2-1; 13 positions match TRBD2. Sample: memory (CD45RO+) T cells sorted from blood. This sequence was found in a woman in her late teens or twenties in good health. CDR3 loop: CASSLRGPGTSGANEQFF. Written as DNA, the CDR3 is TGCGCCAGCAGCCTAAGGGGCCCCGGGACTAGCGGGGCCAATGAGCAGTTCTTC.